These T cell receptor beta chains were read from a single sample in a study of T-cell memory formation after mild COVID-19. One entry per CDR3 protein results from TCRdb running MiXCR on the 5' RACE reads. The sample consists of 550,000 to 650,000 distinct CDR3 sequences, 17% of them appearing once. Sample: PBMCs or a T cell subset sorted from them (not recorded which). These receptors were taken from an adult woman who had mild COVID-19 (a few samples of this study predate the infection). Cell type and time point are not known. Each CDR3 is given with its conserved first and last residue. Each record gives: V gene, CDR3 protein.

V: TRBV6-1; CDR3: CATTLGAASYNEQFF
V: TRBV18; CDR3: CASSPGGVVGYGYTF
V: TRBV24-1; CDR3: CATSAPNREYTDTQYF
V: TRBV12-3/TRBV12-4; CDR3: CASSPNRGPTGYTF
V: TRBV5-1; CDR3: CASSYGQGLDTQYF
V: TRBV27; CDR3: CASSSGLAGGEQYF
V: TRBV7-2; CDR3: CASSSSRVGYYGYTF
V: TRBV2; CDR3: CASSPGHTSTDTQYF
V: TRBV12-3/TRBV12-4; CDR3: CASSLDLAGIRGQPQHF
V: TRBV7-9; CDR3: CASSRLLVTPDYNEQFF
V: TRBV5-4; CDR3: CASSLDFGLGTGELFF
V: TRBV18; CDR3: CASSPGVQGQGASNQPQHF
V: TRBV5-1; CDR3: CASSLDKARTDTQYF
V: TRBV5-1; CDR3: CASSQPDRAGHEQFF
V: TRBV2; CDR3: CASSVPGIETQYF
V: TRBV4-3; CDR3: CASSRLAGASTGELFF
V: TRBV7-9; CDR3: CASSLAGIGTPYEQYF
V: TRBV4-1; CDR3: CASSPGDGSFIGYTF
V: TRBV5-1; CDR3: CASSYGQPSSYGYTF
V: TRBV4-1; CDR3: CASSQGDVGEDF
V: TRBV20-1; CDR3: CSASGQQETQYF
V: TRBV3-1; CDR3: CASSQGYEQYF
V: TRBV12-3/TRBV12-4; CDR3: CASSSPGKGVGANVLTF
V: TRBV5-1; CDR3: CASRLGRGDTEAFF
V: TRBV12-3/TRBV12-4; CDR3: CASSANPYGYTF
V: TRBV6-2/TRBV6-3; CDR3: CASEPRLFYSYNEQFF
V: TRBV21-1; CDR3: CASSREGTDYEQYF
V: TRBV12-3/TRBV12-4; CDR3: CASSPMGGTGAFF
V: TRBV6-5; CDR3: CASSYSGINTGELFF
V: TRBV7-2; CDR3: CASSLYGTGGIQYF
V: TRBV6-2/TRBV6-3; CDR3: CASSYDWPVNTEAFF
V: TRBV5-1; CDR3: CASSLITVRNGEQYF